This is a list of T cell receptor beta chains from one sample in a study of T-cell memory formation after mild COVID-19. Using its own MiXCR run on the 5' RACE reads, TCRdb lists one record per CDR3 protein. The sample holds approximately 260,000 distinct CDR3 sequences; over 15% are singletons and the top ten take around 3.7%. The material sequenced was PBMCs or a T cell subset sorted from them (not recorded which). Receptors originate from a man aged 18-30 years who had mild COVID-19 (a few samples of this study predate the infection). Cell type and time point are not known. Both conserved end residues are part of each CDR3. Fields, in order: D gene, V gene, J gene, clone size, CDR3 length, CDR3 DNA, CDR3 protein. A D gene is named only where the DNA matches it firmly. A clone size is listed for some rows: how often the clone was seen (once, few, many), or a class if it is expanded.

D gene: .; V gene: TRBV4-2; J gene: TRBJ2-2; clone size: .; CDR3 length: 16; CDR3 DNA: TGTGCCAGCAGCCAAGACCCGGGGTTGAACACCGGGGAGCTGTTTTTT; CDR3 protein: CASSQDPGLNTGELFF
D gene: .; V gene: TRBV18; J gene: TRBJ2-5; clone size: .; CDR3 length: 16; CDR3 DNA: TGTGCCAGCTCACCAGGAGTGCCAGGACCTCAAGAGACCCAGTACTTC; CDR3 protein: CASSPGVPGPQETQYF
D gene: .; V gene: TRBV5-1; J gene: TRBJ1-2; clone size: .; CDR3 length: 14; CDR3 DNA: TGCGCCAGCAGACCCGGGAGGGGGGACTATGGCTACACCTTC; CDR3 protein: CASRPGRGDYGYTF
D gene: .; V gene: TRBV11-2; J gene: TRBJ2-5; clone size: .; CDR3 length: 12; CDR3 DNA: TGTGCCAGCAATCAGGGGTTGGAGACCCAGTACTTC; CDR3 protein: CASNQGLETQYF
D gene: .; V gene: TRBV7-8; J gene: TRBJ1-2; clone size: few; CDR3 length: 12; CDR3 DNA: TGTGCCAGCAGCCCCCAGGGGTATGGCTACACCTTC; CDR3 protein: CASSPQGYGYTF
D gene: .; V gene: TRBV6-2/TRBV6-3; J gene: TRBJ2-1; clone size: .; CDR3 length: 14; CDR3 DNA: TGTGCCAGCAGTTACCGGGGGACCTACAATGAGCAGTTCTTC; CDR3 protein: CASSYRGTYNEQFF
D gene: .; V gene: TRBV7-2; J gene: TRBJ2-1; clone size: .; CDR3 length: 16; CDR3 DNA: TGTGCCAGCAGCGTATTTAGCGGAACCTCCTACAATGAGCAGTTCTTC; CDR3 protein: CASSVFSGTSYNEQFF
D gene: .; V gene: TRBV14; J gene: TRBJ1-2; clone size: many; CDR3 length: 13; CDR3 DNA: TGTGCCAGCAGCCACGGGCCTTCCTATGGCTACACCTTC; CDR3 protein: CASSHGPSYGYTF
D gene: .; V gene: TRBV6-5; J gene: TRBJ2-7; clone size: .; CDR3 length: 13; CDR3 DNA: TGTGCCAGCAGTTTCCGTCAGGGCCACGAGCAGTACTTC; CDR3 protein: CASSFRQGHEQYF
D gene: TRBD2; V gene: TRBV5-4; J gene: TRBJ2-3; clone size: .; CDR3 length: 16; CDR3 DNA: TGTGCCAGCAGCTGGCGACTAGCGGGGGGCACAGATACGCAGTATTTT; CDR3 protein: CASSWRLAGGTDTQYF
D gene: .; V gene: TRBV7-2; J gene: TRBJ1-5; clone size: once; CDR3 length: 13; CDR3 DNA: TGTGCCAGCAGCCGCGAGATGGATCAGCCCCAGCATTTT; CDR3 protein: CASSREMDQPQHF
D gene: .; V gene: TRBV2; J gene: TRBJ2-3; clone size: .; CDR3 length: 14; CDR3 DNA: TGTGCCAGCAGGAGGCAGGGGTTCACAGATACGCAGTATTTT; CDR3 protein: CASRRQGFTDTQYF
D gene: .; V gene: TRBV7-2; J gene: TRBJ2-3; clone size: .; CDR3 length: 15; CDR3 DNA: TGTGCCAGCAGCTTACCGCGGGGAATCACAGATACGCAGTATTTT; CDR3 protein: CASSLPRGITDTQYF
D gene: .; V gene: TRBV5-1; J gene: TRBJ2-5; clone size: .; CDR3 length: 14; CDR3 DNA: TGCGCCAGCAGCTTGGATCAGGGTACAGAGACCCAGTACTTC; CDR3 protein: CASSLDQGTETQYF
D gene: .; V gene: TRBV5-6; J gene: TRBJ2-7; clone size: few; CDR3 length: 12; CDR3 DNA: TGTGCCAGCAGCTTGGCCGTGGGCGAGCAGTACTTC; CDR3 protein: CASSLAVGEQYF
D gene: .; V gene: TRBV5-1; J gene: TRBJ1-6; clone size: .; CDR3 length: 15; CDR3 DNA: TGCGCCAGCAGCTTAGAGGACATCAGGAGATCACCCCTCCACTTT; CDR3 protein: CASSLEDIRRSPLHF
D gene: TRBD1; V gene: TRBV11-2; J gene: TRBJ2-1; clone size: .; CDR3 length: 13; CDR3 DNA: TGTGCCAGCAGCTTATCCGGGACAGGGGTCCCGTTCTTC; CDR3 protein: CASSLSGTGVPFF
D gene: TRBD2; V gene: TRBV5-4; J gene: TRBJ2-3; clone size: few; CDR3 length: 18; CDR3 DNA: TGTGCCAGCAGCCTAGCTAGCGGGGGGGCGTTCGGGGCAGATACGCAGTATTTT; CDR3 protein: CASSLASGGAFGADTQYF
D gene: .; V gene: TRBV7-2; J gene: TRBJ2-3; clone size: .; CDR3 length: 15; CDR3 DNA: TGTGCCAGCAGCTTTCAAGGGGCCCCCACAGATACGCAGTATTTT; CDR3 protein: CASSFQGAPTDTQYF
D gene: TRBD1; V gene: TRBV5-1; J gene: TRBJ1-2; clone size: .; CDR3 length: 13; CDR3 DNA: TGCGCCAGCAGCCCCGGACAGGCTCATGGCTACACCTTC; CDR3 protein: CASSPGQAHGYTF